This T cell receptor (beta chain) was captured in a study of blood T cell repertoires in COVID-19. Study as a whole: The United States, Italy and Spain were the sources of the acute and convalescent COVID-19 samples. Sample material is recorded as cDNA or gDNA derived from T cells, B-cell-depleted T cells, or PBMCs.

Looked up from germline, CDR1 is WNHNN and CDR2 is SYGVQD (reference sequence). V was cut by 5 bases and J by 8 bases, with 18 bases left in between. The CDR3 has 14 residues. Authors' processing steps: Scientists estimated how many nucleated cells there were by amplifying reference gene primers. Sequencing was performed with immunoSEQ multiplex PCR; in TCRdb, only in-frame clones are kept and a portion is missing. V and J calls and clone size are given by that table; D and trimming were obtained from the DNA. Of roughly 300,000 clones in the sample, approximately 87% were seen once. The sequence derives from a woman in her 50s who had recovered from COVID-19. The V and J genes are TRBV10-1 and TRBJ1-2; D unresolved. Material for sequencing was peripheral blood. The CDR3 is CASSRQSPRRGYTF. The CDR3 nucleotides read TGCGCCAGCAGTCGACAAAGCCCAAGAAGGGGCTACACCTTC.